These 9 T cell receptor beta chains came from one sample sequenced in a study of T-cell memory formation after mild COVID-19 (dated by TCRdb to about 2021). The receptor library was made with 5' RACE. This sample was sequenced with an Illumina NovaSeq 6000. TCRdb reprocessed the public reads (quality trimming at Q25 with fastp, clone calling with MiXCR) and kept in-frame beta chains. Rows are combined by CDR3 protein, so each entry shows the most common genes and DNA. Recorded for this sample are a few hundred thousand distinct CDR3 sequences; 15% to 20% of them occurred a single time. The top ten hold 22% of the sample. The sample was PBMCs or a T cell subset sorted from them (not recorded which). Every receptor here comes from a man younger than 35 who had mild COVID-19 (a few samples of this study predate the infection). The sample titles of this study are shuffled in the database, so cell type and time point are left out; the donor was told from shared clones.

J is TRBJ2-7 and V is TRBV4-1, with 10 bases identical to TRBD1. The CDR3 has 15 amino acids. Germline V CDR1 and CDR2: MGHRA, YSYEKL. The chain's CDR3 is CASSQGQGSSYEQCV. The CDR3 DNA reads TGCGCCAGCAGCCAGGGACAGGGGAGCTCCTACGAGCAGTGCGTC.

This clonotype was seen more than once but under ten times. The chain has TRBV12-3 or TRBV12-4 and TRBJ2-7; D is possibly TRBD1 (6 bases). CDR3 length: 13 residues. Trimming removed 3 bases from V and 4 bases from J, with 10 bases in between. In nucleotides, the CDR3 is TGTGCCAGCAGTTTTGCAGGGGCTTACGAGCAGTACTTC. Its protein is CASSFAGAYEQYF.

The V call is TRBV20-1, the J call TRBJ1-2, with 8 bases matching TRBD1. Germline V lookup: CDR1 DFQATT, CDR2 SNEGSKA (reference sequence). The length of the CDR3 is 16 residues. The V gene end was trimmed by 2 bases and the J gene end by 4 bases; junction bases not matched to a gene: 12. The CDR3 region is CSARTSQTGVVYGYTF. DNA of the CDR3: TGCAGTGCTAGAACCTCCCAGACAGGGGTGGTCTATGGCTACACCTTC.

As DNA, the CDR3 is TGCGCCAGCAGCGGGGGGCCAACCGAGACCCAGTACTTC. This sequence encodes CASSGGPTETQYF. The V call is TRBV5-1, the J call TRBJ2-5; D tentatively reads TRBD1 or TRBD2 (6 bases each). Germline values: CDR1 SGHRS, CDR2 YFSETQ. Trimming cost V 4 bases and J 5 bases, with 12 bases left between them. The CDR3 length is 13 residues. The variable domain in full, with the rest retrieved from reference TRBV5-1 and TRBJ2-5, is KAGVTQTPRYLIKTRGQQVTLSCSPISGHRSVSWYQQTPGQGLQFLFEYFSETQRNKGNFPGRFSGRQFSNSRSEMNVSTLELGDSALYLCASSGGPTETQYFGPGTRLLVL.

The table lists this clonotype with a few counts. V is TRBV7-9 and J is TRBJ2-3, with D perhaps being TRBD1 or TRBD2 (5 bases each). Germline CDR1 reads SEHNR; CDR2 reads FQNEAQ (reference sequence). This CDR3 has 15 residues. V lost 5 bases and J lost 3, with 15 bases in between. The CDR3 is CASSGKGRATDTQYF. In DNA, the CDR3 is TGTGCCAGCAGCGGGAAGGGGCGGGCGACAGATACGCAGTATTTT.

V is TRBV6-6 and J is TRBJ1-5; 11 nucleotides align to TRBD1. V trimming: 7 bases; J trimming: 4 bases; junction bases outside the gene matches: 15. The germline gives CDR1 MNHNY, CDR2 SVGAGI (reference sequence). The CDR3 has 18 amino acids. Written as DNA, the CDR3 is TGTGCCAGCAATGGACAGGGGGCAGGAGGAATCGTTAATCAGCCCCAGCATTTT. This encodes CASNGQGAGGIVNQPQHF.

The chain couples TRBV2 to TRBJ1-2; 11 positions agree with TRBD1. Germline V gene lookup returns CDR1 SNHLY and CDR2 FYNNEI. Trimming removed 6 bases from V and 4 bases from J; junction bases left unmatched: 7. The length of the CDR3 is 15 residues. Written as DNA, the CDR3 is TGTGCCAGCAGGAGCGGACAGGGGGCCTCCTATGGCTACACCTTC. Its translation: CASRSGQGASYGYTF. The variable domain in full, completed from reference TRBV2 and TRBJ1-2, reads EPEVTQTPSHQVTQMGQEVILRCVPISNHLYFYWYRQILGQKVEFLVSFYNNEISEKSEIFDDQFSVERPDGSNFTLKIRSTKLEDSAMYFCASRSGQGASYGYTFGSGTRLTVV.

The chain joins TRBV7-9 to TRBJ1-4; the D is unclear. Trimming took off 2 bases at V and 8 bases at J, with 3 bases between the two ends. Germline CDR1 is SEHNR and CDR2 is FQNEAQ (reference sequence). This CDR3 has 11 amino acids. CDR3 sequence: CASSLREKLFF. The CDR3 DNA reads TGTGCCAGCAGCTTAAGGGAAAAACTGTTTTTT.

This sequence joins TRBV12-3 or TRBV12-4 and TRBJ2-5, with no clear D. There are 14 residues in the CDR3. The CDR3 sequence: CASAQEVKQETQYF. The CDR3 region has the DNA TGTGCGAGCGCGCAGGAAGTGAAGCAAGAGACCCAGTACTTC.